The 5 T cell receptor beta chains presented below share a single source sample, sequenced in a study of blood T cells in healthy people across ages. For the second PCR, which ran for about 7 to 12 cycles, a sample-barcoded 5' primer and a J-beta primer mix were used. One entry per CDR3 protein, called by TCRdb with MiXCR from the 5' RACE reads. The data show about 1.5 million distinct CDR3 sequences, about 42% seen once. The sample was blood. Receptors originate from a woman younger than 35 in good health.

This clonotype was counted a few times. V usage is TRBV30 and J usage is TRBJ2-3, with no clear D. Deletions cut 0 bases from V and 2 bases from J, with 12 bases between. The CDR3 is made up of 15 amino acids. Germline V gene data show CDR1 as GTSNPN and CDR2 as SVGIG (reference sequence). CDR3 protein: CAWSVSYDLTDTQYF. The CDR3 DNA reads TGTGCCTGGAGTGTTTCCTATGACCTCACAGATACGCAGTATTTT. The full variable domain, with the rest looked up from reference TRBV30 and TRBJ2-3, is SQTIHQWPATLVQPVGSPLSLECTVEGTSNPNLYWYRQAAGRGLQLLFYSVGIGQISSEVPQNLSASRPQDRQFILSSKKLLLSDSGFYLCAWSVSYDLTDTQYFGPGTRLTVL.

Remarks on this clonotype: A much larger clonotype is one base distant, so this may be a read error. The chain employs TRBV6-6 and TRBJ2-5; TRBD2 aligns across 13 bases. With 0 bases clipped from V and 11 bases from J, the junction kept 12 bases outside the gene matches. CDR3 length: 17 residues. Germline CDR1 MNHNY, CDR2 SVGAGI (reference sequence). The CDR3 is CASSYSGLAGAYNEQYF. The CDR3 DNA follows: TGTGCCAGCAGTTACTCAGGACTAGCGGGGGCCTACAATGAGCAGTACTTC.

The V and J genes are TRBV20-1 and TRBJ2-1; D is tentatively TRBD1 or TRBD2 (6 bases each). The V end lost 0 bases, the J end lost 1 base, and 13 bases lay between the germline ends. Germline V gene data show CDR1 as DFQATT and CDR2 as SNEGSKA (reference sequence). The CDR3 contains 16 residues. The CDR3 reads CSARDSRRGSYNEQFF. The CDR3 region has the DNA TGCAGTGCTAGAGATAGTAGGAGGGGGTCCTACAATGAGCAGTTCTTC.

The chain recombines TRBV28 with TRBJ1-2; 10 bases line up with TRBD1. V trimming: 6 bases; J trimming: 7 bases; junction bases outside the gene matches: 11. From germline, CDR1 is MDHEN and CDR2 SYDVKM. The CDR3 spans 15 residues. In DNA, the CDR3 is TGTGCCAGCAGACCTGACAGGGGGCCTTTCGGTGGCTACACCTTC. The encoded protein is CASRPDRGPFGGYTF.

The chain joins TRBV4-1 to TRBJ2-5; D is unresolved. Per germline, CDR1 MGHRA and CDR2 YSYEKL. Trimming took 0 bases from V and 4 from J, leaving 9 bases between them. This CDR3 contains 14 residues. The CDR3 reads CASSQDRPIETQYF. CDR3 nucleotides: TGCGCCAGCAGCCAAGATCGCCCAATAGAGACCCAGTACTTC.